A selection of T cell receptor beta chains follows, all from one sample in a study of T cell responses to AZD1222 COVID-19 vaccine. The data were produced by immunoSEQ multiplex PCR, yet TCRdb's version contains in-frame clones alone and is incomplete. Of roughly 160,000 clones in the sample, just over 90% are singletons; the top ten hold approximately 1.2%. Sequenced here: peripheral blood, sampled 28 days after the second AZD1222 dose. Source of these receptors: an adult who received the AZD1222 COVID-19 vaccine. Each CDR3 is given with its conserved first and last residue. The D gene is left open where the match is weak. The size entry is marked missing in some rows and otherwise reads once, few, many or a size class.

j_gene | d_gene | v_gene | abundance | CDR3nt | CDR3aa
TRBJ1-5 | . | TRBV6-1 | . | TGTGCCAGCAGTGAAGCGGCGAGGCAGCCCCAGCATTTT | CASSEAARQPQHF
TRBJ2-7 | . | TRBV4-1 | . | TGCGCCAGCAGCCCAGGGGCGCATAGGAGCTCCTACGAGCAGTACTTC | CASSPGAHRSSYEQYF
TRBJ1-5 | . | TRBV28 | . | TGTGCCAGCAGCCCTACGGCCCGTAGGCCCCAGCATTTT | CASSPTARRPQHF
TRBJ1-4 | . | TRBV25-1 | . | TGTGCCAGCAGTGCCCCCCTTGTGGGCTGGGTGGAAAAACTGTTTTTT | CASSAPLVGWVEKLFF
TRBJ2-2 | TRBD2 | TRBV7-3 | . | TGTGCCAGCAGCTTAGGCGTAGCGGGAGGGCCAGGCACCGGGGAGCTGTTTTTT | CASSLGVAGGPGTGELFF
TRBJ1-2 | . | TRBV7-2 | once | TGTGCCAGCAGCCCCAGCTCAGGGTACGATGGCTACACCTTC | CASSPSSGYDGYTF
TRBJ1-1 | TRBD1 | TRBV12-3/TRBV12-4 | . | TGTGCCAGCAGTTTCTCAGGGGGCTCGGAAGCTTTCTTT | CASSFSGGSEAFF
TRBJ1-5 | . | TRBV19 | once | TGTGCCAGTAGTATACAGTCGGGAGCCCTAGACTGGAACCTATATAGCAATCAGCCCCAGCATTTT | CASSIQSGALDWNLYSNQPQHF
TRBJ1-2 | . | TRBV3-1/TRBV3-2 | . | TGTGCCAGCAGCCAAGATCCCTCCGGCAGGGCCTATGGCTACACCTTC | CASSQDPSGRAYGYTF
TRBJ2-7 | . | TRBV28 | . | TGTGCCAGCAGTTTATTTCGTGGGAGCCAATACGAGCAGTACTTC | CASSLFRGSQYEQYF
TRBJ2-7 | TRBD1 | TRBV2 | few | TGTGCCAGCAGTCAAGGGGGCCGCTTGGGTGAGCAGTACTTC | CASSQGGRLGEQYF
TRBJ1-5 | . | TRBV27 | once | TGTGCCAGCAGTTCAGGGATATATCAGCCCCAGCATTTT | CASSSGIYQPQHF
TRBJ2-3 | . | TRBV29-1 | . | TGCAGCGTCGCGATCCCTGGGGCAGATACGCAGTATTTT | CSVAIPGADTQYF
TRBJ1-5 | . | TRBV6-5 | . | TGTGCCAGCAGTTACTCGTCGCCCGGCGGGCAGCCCCAGCATTTT | CASSYSSPGGQPQHF
TRBJ1-1 | . | TRBV19 | . | TGTGCCAGTAGTATAATCTATACGACAGCCCCTGAAGCTTTCTTT | CASSIIYTTAPEAFF
TRBJ2-5 | . | TRBV4-1 | . | TGCGCCAGCAGCCCACTACCCCGAGAGACCCAGTACTTC | CASSPLPRETQYF
TRBJ2-2 | TRBD2 | TRBV11-2 | . | TGTGCCAGCGGTTCCGGTGCGGGGGGAACCGGGGAGCTGTTTTTT | CASGSGAGGTGELFF
TRBJ2-1 | TRBD2 | TRBV24-1 | . | TGTGCCACCAGTGAGGGCCCTAGCGGGATCGACAATGAGCAGTTCTTC | CATSEGPSGIDNEQFF
TRBJ1-3 | . | TRBV10-1 | . | TGCGCCAGCAGTGAGATTATAAACTCCCTCTCTGGAAACACCATATATTTT | CASSEIINSLSGNTIYF
TRBJ2-3 | TRBD2 | TRBV2 | . | TGTGCCAGCAGTGAAAGGCTTAGCGGGCGGGAGGGATCCGATACGCAGTATTTT | CASSERLSGREGSDTQYF
TRBJ2-2 | . | TRBV19 | . | TGTGCCAGTAGTACGAACTGGGGAACGAACACCGGGGAGCTGTTTTTT | CASSTNWGTNTGELFF
TRBJ1-1 | TRBD1 | TRBV18 | . | TGTGCCAGCTCACCAAGACAGGGGGCAGGGTCTGAAGCTTTCTTT | CASSPRQGAGSEAFF
TRBJ1-2 | . | TRBV4-1 | once | TGCGCCAGCAGCCAAGAGGGTAGAACTAACTATGGCTACACCTTC | CASSQEGRTNYGYTF
TRBJ1-2 | TRBD1 | TRBV6-5 | . | TGTGCCAGCAGTTACTCGAGGACAGGGGGCTATGGCTACACCTTC | CASSYSRTGGYGYTF
TRBJ1-5 | . | TRBV18 | . | TGTGCCAGCTCACCGGGCCAGGGCGCCAATCAGCCCCAGCATTTT | CASSPGQGANQPQHF
TRBJ2-2 | TRBD2 | TRBV11-2 | . | TGTGCCAGCAGCCCTAGCGGGGGGTACACCGGGGAGCTGTTTTTT | CASSPSGGYTGELFF
TRBJ1-1 | . | TRBV5-6 | . | TGTGCCAGCAGCTTGGCCGTTGCTGAAGCTTTCTTT | CASSLAVAEAFF
TRBJ2-1 | . | TRBV11-3 | . | TGTGCCAGCAAAGTGACAGCAAGGGATGAGCAGTTCTTC | CASKVTARDEQFF
TRBJ1-1 | . | TRBV24-1 | once | TGTGCCACCAGTGGGGGCAGACTTAGGGACACTGAAGCTTTCTTT | CATSGGRLRDTEAFF
TRBJ2-4 | TRBD2 | TRBV3-1/TRBV3-2 | . | TGTGCCAGCAGCCGGTTCGGGGGGGCCCCAAACATTCAGTACTTC | CASSRFGGAPNIQYF
TRBJ2-7 | . | TRBV9 | . | TGTGCCAGCAGGTTCTACAGGGACTACGAGCAGTACTTC | CASRFYRDYEQYF